The clone carrying this TCR beta chain was detected ten times or more. The CDR3 length is 15 residues. V was clipped by 4 bases and J by 1 base; unmatched bases: 6. CDR1 MDHEN and CDR2 SYDVKM come from the germline V gene. This specimen comes from a study of T cells in Graves' hyperthyroidism and ophthalmopathy. Amplification yielded TCR beta CDR3 regions, with RNA transcripts as the source. The HTBI primer set served for first-round RT-PCR of the TCR CDR3. TCRdb ran MiXCR on the multiplex PCR reads and lists one entry per CDR3 protein. Here the sample spans about 600,000 distinct CDR3 sequences, 12% to 15% being singletons.

V and J are TRBV28 and TRBJ1-2; 7 positions agree with TRBD1. The sample comprised blood. The clonotype comes from a young woman with Graves' ophthalmopathy. The CDR3 sequence is CASSSRDSINYGYTF. The CDR3 DNA reads TGTGCCAGCAGTTCCCGGGACAGTATTAACTATGGCTACACCTTC.